Sequencing of this TCR beta chain was carried out in a study of naive and memory T cell subsets. Turning to this clonotype: Antigen: not known.

An equimolar mix of two oligonucleotides served as the beta constant-region primer for TRBC1 and TRBC2. Four rounds of PCR amplified the ligated cDNA using nested alpha and beta constant-region primers plus SP2. TCRdb processed the UMI-ligation and nested PCR reads anew with MiXCR; each CDR3 protein has one entry. The sample includes about 90,000 distinct CDR3 sequences, 11% of them seen just once. The CDR3 contains 13 residues. V shed 8 bases and J 5 bases; nucleotides not matched to a gene: 7. The germline V gene has CDR1 MNHEY and CDR2 SMNVEV (reference sequence). Study-level results: TCR abundance followed a power law differing between naive and memory subsets. Naive repertoires, especially CD8, held a few larger clonotypes, possibly memory cells re-expressing CD45RA.

Sequencing was carried out using naive CD4+ T cells from blood. The chain employs TRBV27 and TRBJ2-7; 9 bases align to TRBD1. The sequence was collected from a human donor in good health. The CDR3 loop is CASGWTGVDEQYF. In DNA form, the CDR3 reads TGTGCCAGCGGATGGACAGGGGTTGACGAGCAGTACTTC.